The clone carrying this T cell receptor beta chain has only a few counts. Semi-nested PCR with Nested Universal Primer A followed constant-region reverse priming of full-length variable regions. TCRdb re-called the 5' RACE reads through MiXCR, storing one row per CDR3 protein. The sample gives around 50,000 distinct CDR3 sequences, 15% to 20% of which show up once; about 2.2% is in the top ten. Germline V gene data show CDR1 as SGHDT and CDR2 as YYEEEE. This CDR3 spans 17 amino acids. V was trimmed by 4 bases and J by 6 bases, leaving 23 bases between them. This clonotype was obtained from a female donor with breast cancer. This chain links TRBV5-6 with TRBJ2-1; D may be TRBD1 (7 bases). The sample consisted of naive CD4+ T cells sorted from blood. Subset given: naive CD4+ T cells, CD4+CD45RA+CD25-. CDR3: CASSPEFGQGGLNEQFF. The DNA for the CDR3 is TGTGCCAGCAGCCCGGAGTTCGGGCAGGGGGGCCTCAATGAGCAGTTCTTC.